This TCR beta chain came from a study of blood T cell repertoires in COVID-19. Study details: PBMCs, B-cell-depleted T cells, or T cells were the source of the cDNA or gDNA that made up the material.

Original processing notes: Amplified reference gene primers provided the basis for estimating nucleated cell counts. The protocol was immunoSEQ multiplex PCR, while the TCRdb copy is restricted to in-frame clones and leaves out a portion. V, J and clone size are those of that table, while D and trimming were read from the DNA. The sample includes 250,000 to 350,000 clones, over 75% of them seen just once. Researchers sorted participants into cohorts using their self-reported clinical history. This clone has only one observation. Looked up from germline, CDR1 is SGHRS and CDR2 is YFSETQ. This CDR3 is 15 amino acids long. V lost 0 bases, J lost 6 bases, and 12 bases lay in between.

This receptor was taken from a woman aged 18-35 years who had recovered from COVID-19. Material: PBMCs or T cells enriched from blood (not recorded which). The rearrangement joins TRBV5-1 to TRBJ2-2, with a tentative D call TRBD1 (6 bases). As DNA, the CDR3 is TGCGCCAGCAGCTTGGGGTCCCCAGGGGCCGGGGAGCTGTTTTTT. Amino acids: CASSLGSPGAGELFF.